This TCR beta chain was captured in a study of cytomegalovirus exposure and HLA in healthy donors. The PCR used 60 Vbeta and 13 Jbeta primers. Assay used: immunoSEQ multiplex PCR; TCRdb lists only in-frame clones, some missing. The top ten hold around 25% of the sample, which has roughly 63,000 clones, over 60% seen once. Study conclusions and caveats: Immune exposure information comprised only CMV serostatus. Analysis was carried out at a later point, and it linked a missense DCLRE1C variant to TCR beta V- and J-gene trimming. The productive fraction for most TCR beta V segments was about 90% or about 30% in an earlier analysis. The later analysis indicated that the majority of CMV-associated TCR beta chains appeared HLA-restricted.

The table lists this clone with a few counts. What it binds is not known. Input material: PBMCs. This TCR came from a man in his forties or fifties in good health and CMV-seropositive.

The CDR3 DNA follows: TGTGCCAGCAGTGGCCGGGACAGGGCCAATAATGAAGCTTTCTTT. The encoded protein is CASSGRDRANNEAFF. The J gene is TRBJ1-1, the V gene TRBV6-1, with 9 positions matching TRBD1. The trim removed 4 bases at V and 7 bases at J, leaving 10 bases unmatched. This CDR3 region has 15 residues. Germline loops: CDR1 MNHNS, CDR2 SASEGT.